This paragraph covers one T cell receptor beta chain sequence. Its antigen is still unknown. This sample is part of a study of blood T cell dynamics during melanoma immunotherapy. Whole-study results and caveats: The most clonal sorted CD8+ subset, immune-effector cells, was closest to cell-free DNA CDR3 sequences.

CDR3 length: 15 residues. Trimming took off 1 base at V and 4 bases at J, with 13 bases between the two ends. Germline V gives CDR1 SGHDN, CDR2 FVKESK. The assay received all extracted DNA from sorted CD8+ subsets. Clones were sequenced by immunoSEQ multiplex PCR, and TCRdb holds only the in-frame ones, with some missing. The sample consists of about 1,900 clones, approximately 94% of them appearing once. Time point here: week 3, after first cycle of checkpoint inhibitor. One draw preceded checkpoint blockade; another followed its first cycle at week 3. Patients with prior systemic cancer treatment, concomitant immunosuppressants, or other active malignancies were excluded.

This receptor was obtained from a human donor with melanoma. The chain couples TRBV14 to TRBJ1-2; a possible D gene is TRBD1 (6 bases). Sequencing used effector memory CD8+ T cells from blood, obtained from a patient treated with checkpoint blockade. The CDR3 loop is CASSQAPAGAYGYTF. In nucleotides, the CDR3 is TGTGCCAGCAGCCAAGCTCCAGCGGGGGCCTATGGCTACACCTTC.